The sequence of this T cell receptor beta chain was determined in a study of blood T cell repertoires in COVID-19. From germline, CDR1 is MNHEY and CDR2 SVGAGI. The CDR3 is made up of 12 amino acids. V was clipped by 1 base and J by 13 bases; unmatched bases: 3. The table came from immunoSEQ multiplex PCR; TCRdb's copy has only in-frame clones and leaves some out. The sample consists of fewer than 350,000 clones, around 90% of them appearing once. The receptor comes from a woman aged 18-29 years with acute COVID-19. J is TRBJ2-1 and V is TRBV6-5; 8 nucleotides match TRBD1. The material sequenced was PBMCs or T cells enriched from blood (not recorded which). The CDR3 sequence: CASSYLQGAQFF. DNA for the CDR3: TGTGCCAGCAGTTACTTGCAGGGGGCACAGTTCTTC.